This record looks at one T cell receptor beta chain sequence and its context. Its specificity is unknown. This entry is derived from a study of T cells expressing NK-cell markers. Background on the study: Sorted CD3+CD56+NKG2C+, CD3+CD56+NKG2C- and CD3+CD56-NKG2C+ T cells provided the TCR beta repertoires.

The CDR3 has 16 amino acids. Germline values: CDR1 SGHVS, CDR2 FQNEAQ. cDNA encoding TCR beta was synthesized via 5'RACE template switching incorporating UMIs. Using the 5' RACE reads, TCRdb records one entry per CDR3 protein without DNA. The table lists roughly 180,000 distinct CDR3 sequences. The study's findings and limits: Roughly six of the donors carried dominant NKG2C+ clonotypes that took up about 1.0-7.0% of their CD8+ T cells. Unclear, still, was the HCMV specificity of the expanded NKG2C+ T cell clones.

The chain joins TRBV7-8 to TRBJ1-2; TCRdb lists TRBD1, though no DNA is available to test this call. Specimen: blood T cells: a sorted CD56 or NKG2C T cell subset, CD4+ or CD8+ T cells, or bulk PBMC T cells (not recorded which). The receptor's source is a man aged 18-70 years in good health. The CDR3 is CASSPTSGQGNYGYTF.